This T cell receptor (beta chain) emerged from a study of cytomegalovirus exposure and HLA in healthy donors. Findings and caveats of the study: Presence/absence analyses treated sequencing depth as roughly uniform across donors.

The sample holds a few counts of this clone. Antigen unknown. PCR employed 60 Vbeta and 13 Jbeta primers. Profiling relied on immunoSEQ multiplex PCR, and the TCRdb table lists in-frame clones only, not all of them. This table holds some 140,000 clones, about 76% found once. CDR3 length equals 14 residues. The germline V gene encodes CDR1 SGDLS and CDR2 YYNGEE. Trimming removed 3 bases from V and 2 bases from J; junction bases left unmatched: 3. Sequenced material: PBMCs. This chain connects TRBV9 to TRBJ1-1, with 8 bases fitting TRBD1. The clonotype comes from a woman in her 40s in good health and CMV-seronegative. The CDR3 here is CASSGTGLNTEAFF. The DNA for the CDR3 is TGTGCCAGCAGCGGGACAGGGCTTAACACTGAAGCTTTCTTT.